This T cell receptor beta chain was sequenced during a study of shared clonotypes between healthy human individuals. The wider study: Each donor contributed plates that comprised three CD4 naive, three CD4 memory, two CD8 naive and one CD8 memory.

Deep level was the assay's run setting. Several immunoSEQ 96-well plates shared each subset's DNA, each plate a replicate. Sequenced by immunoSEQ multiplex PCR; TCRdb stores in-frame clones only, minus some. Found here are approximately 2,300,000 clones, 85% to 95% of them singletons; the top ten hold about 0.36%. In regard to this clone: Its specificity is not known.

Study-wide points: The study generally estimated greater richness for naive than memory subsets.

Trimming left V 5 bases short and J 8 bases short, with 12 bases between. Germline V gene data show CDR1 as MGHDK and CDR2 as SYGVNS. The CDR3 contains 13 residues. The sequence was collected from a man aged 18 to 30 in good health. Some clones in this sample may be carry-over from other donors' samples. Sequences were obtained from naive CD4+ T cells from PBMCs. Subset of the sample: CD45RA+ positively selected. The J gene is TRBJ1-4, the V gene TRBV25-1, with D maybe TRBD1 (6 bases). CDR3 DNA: TGTGCCAGCAGTCTGGGGGCGCGAGAAAAACTGTTTTTT. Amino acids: CASSLGAREKLFF.